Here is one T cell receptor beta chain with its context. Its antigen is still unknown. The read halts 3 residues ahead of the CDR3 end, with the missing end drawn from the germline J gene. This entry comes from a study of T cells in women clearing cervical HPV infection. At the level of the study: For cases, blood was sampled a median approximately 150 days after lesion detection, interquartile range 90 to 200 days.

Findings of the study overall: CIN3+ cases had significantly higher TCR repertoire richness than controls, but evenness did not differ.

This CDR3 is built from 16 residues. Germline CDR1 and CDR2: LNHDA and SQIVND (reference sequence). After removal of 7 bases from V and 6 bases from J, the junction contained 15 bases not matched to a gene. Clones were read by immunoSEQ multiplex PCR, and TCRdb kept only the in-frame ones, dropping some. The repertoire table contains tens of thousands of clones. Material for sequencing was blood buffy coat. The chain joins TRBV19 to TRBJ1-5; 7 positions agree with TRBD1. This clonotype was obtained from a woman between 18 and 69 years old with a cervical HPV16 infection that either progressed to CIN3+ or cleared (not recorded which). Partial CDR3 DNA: TGTGCCAGTACCTGGTCGGGAGGGGGCCTTTTTCAGCCC. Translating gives CASTWSGGGLFQP. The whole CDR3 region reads CASTWSGGGLFQPQHF.